The present T cell receptor beta chain was sequenced within a study of low-dose radiotherapy and immunotherapy resistance in tumors. Trimming left V 3 bases short and J 5 bases short, with 14 bases between. The V gene's germline CDR1 is SGHTA and CDR2 FQGNSA. The CDR3 runs to 14 residues. Alpha and beta chains were covered, as first-strand cDNA relied on TRAV- and TRBV-specific primers. TCR amplification involved roughly 21 PCR cycles with a constant-region primer and V-primer adapter. TCRdb redid the calling of the reads with MiXCR, one entry per CDR3 protein. The data show tens of thousands of distinct CDR3 sequences, 9.4% seen once. This clonotype was seen ten or more times. The time point here: before trial treatment.

The chain uses TRBV7-2 and TRBJ2-7; no clear D. The sequenced sample was PBMCs, obtained before treatment. The clonotype was recovered from a male donor with prostate cancer. Here the CDR3 DNA reads TGTGCCAGCAGCTTGGACCAGCTAGTCCACGAGCAGTACTTC. It yields the protein CASSLDQLVHEQYF.